These 19 T cell receptor beta chains were sequenced from one sample in a study of post-analysis software for immune sequencing data. The study, taken as a whole, reports: Higher frequency in patients than in controls was seen for five TRBV segments, with TRBV5-6, TRBV5-1 and TRBV20-1 among them.

Their antigens are not known. Unique molecular identifiers had been added to the TCR beta cDNA libraries. TCRdb called the PCR reads again in MiXCR, with one record for every CDR3 protein. This repertoire shows roughly 800,000 distinct CDR3 sequences, just under 30% found once; its top ten account for about 0.5%. Sequencing was carried out using blood. These TCRs come from a girl aged 10 to 17 with multiple sclerosis.

J is TRBJ2-5 and V is TRBV20-1; 11 bases are a match to TRBD1. With the DNA end fitting TRBJ2-7 better, the J assignment may be wrong. Germline V gene data show CDR1 as DFQATT and CDR2 as SNEGSKA (reference sequence). The CDR3 has 15 residues. Here the CDR3 DNA reads TGCAGTGCTAGAGATCAGGGGACAGGGGGTGACGAGCAGTACTTC. Protein: CSARDQGTGGDEQYF.

The rearrangement links TRBV5-1 to TRBJ2-5; the match to TRBD1 covers 11 bases. The J call may not be correct, given that the DNA end is closer to TRBJ2-7. Germline lookup yields CDR1 SGHRS and CDR2 YFSETQ. The CDR3 runs 16 residues. Here the CDR3 DNA reads TGCGCCAGCAGCCGTGACGGGACAGGGGGAACGGGCGAGCAGTACTTC. Its protein product is CASSRDGTGGTGEQYF.

This clonotype was seen a single time. The V gene is TRBV11-2, the J gene TRBJ2-7, with TRBD1 identical over 7 bases. Germline assignment: CDR1 SGHAT and CDR2 FQNNGV. The CDR3 has 15 amino acids. With V trimmed by 3 bases and J by 4 bases, 9 bases remained unmatched. As DNA, the CDR3 is TGTGCCAGCAGCTTGGGGCTCGACAGGGATTACGAGCAGTACTTC. Its translation is CASSLGLDRDYEQYF. The full variable domain, in which reference TRBV11-2 and TRBJ2-7 provide the parts outside the CDR3, is EAGVAQSPRYKIIEKRQSVAFWCNPISGHATLYWYQQILGQGPKLLIQFQNNGVVDDSQLPKDRFSAERLKGVDSTLKIQPAKLEDSAVYLCASSLGLDRDYEQYFGPGTRLTVT.

The chain carries TRBV4-3 and TRBJ2-6, with TRBD1 identical over 7 bases. The germline CDR1 and CDR2 sequences are LGHNA and YSLEER. This CDR3 contains 17 residues. After removal of 4 bases from V and 4 bases from J, the junction contained 10 bases not matched to a gene. Here the CDR3 DNA reads TGCGCCAGCAGCCCGGACAGGCTCCTGTCCGGGGCCAACGTCCTGACTTTC. As protein: CASSPDRLLSGANVLTF.

V gene TRBV12-3 or TRBV12-4 combines with J gene TRBJ1-4; a possible D gene is TRBD1 (5 bases). Trimming removed 6 bases from V and 8 bases from J, with 19 bases in between. The CDR3 sequence is 15 residues long. For the CDR3, the DNA is TGTGCCAGCAGCCCCGGGGCGGTACTCGGGGAAAAACTGTTTTTT. Protein product: CASSPGAVLGEKLFF.

The V call is TRBV20-1, the J call TRBJ2-1, with D unresolved. Germline V gives CDR1 DFQATT, CDR2 SNEGSKA (reference sequence). The CDR3 runs to 15 residues. Trimming removed 0 bases at V and 4 bases at J, with 13 bases between. The CDR3 nucleotides are TGCAGTGCTAGAGACCTACTGAAGGGTTACAATGAGCAGTTCTTC. Residues: CSARDLLKGYNEQFF.

The chain couples TRBV4-1 to TRBJ2-6; D gene uncertain. Germline lookup yields CDR1 MGHRA and CDR2 YSYEKL. Trimming cost V 2 bases and J 0 bases, with 2 bases left between them. The CDR3 sequence is 14 residues long. The CDR3 spells CASSQRSGANVLTF. The DNA of the CDR3 is TGCGCCAGCAGCCAACGCTCTGGGGCCAACGTCCTGACTTTC.

V is TRBV7-2 and J is TRBJ2-3; D not certain. The germline V gene encodes CDR1 SGHTA and CDR2 FQGNSA. V lost 6 bases, J lost 4 bases, and 5 bases lay in between. The CDR3 runs to 11 residues. The CDR3, as DNA: TGTGCCAGCAGGCCAGCAGATACGCAGTATTTT. Protein product: CASRPADTQYF.

The chain joins TRBV27 to TRBJ1-6, with D unresolved. V lost 0 bases, J lost 7 bases, and 10 bases lay in between. Per germline, CDR1 MNHEY and CDR2 SMNVEV (reference sequence). This CDR3 contains 15 residues. The CDR3 protein is CASSLSSGRNSPLHF. The CDR3 DNA is TGTGCCAGCAGTTTATCGTCCGGAAGGAATTCACCCCTCCACTTT.

The chain couples TRBV20-1 to TRBJ2-5; 7 bases line up with TRBD2. The CDR3 contains 18 residues. The germline CDR1 and CDR2 sequences are DFQATT and SNEGSKA (reference sequence). The V gene end was trimmed by 5 bases and the J gene end by 5 bases; junction bases not matched to a gene: 23. CDR3 bases: TGCAGTGCTGACATCCCAGGTGGCCCGGGGCCAGCGGGGGAGACCCAGTACTTC. This gives the protein CSADIPGGPGPAGETQYF.

This clonotype was counted only a few times. The chain combines TRBV29-1 with TRBJ2-7; D might be TRBD1 or TRBD2, each matching 5 bases. The CDR3 is 16 residues long. V was cut by 0 bases and J by 9 bases, with 24 bases left in between. In germline, CDR1 is SQVTM, CDR2 ANQGSEA. The CDR3 region is CSVEDRRVGTLSGQYF. DNA for the CDR3: TGCAGCGTTGAAGACCGCCGCGTAGGGACCCTGTCGGGGCAGTACTTC.

This clonotype was seen only a few times. The chain couples TRBV12-3 or TRBV12-4 to TRBJ1-1; D uncertain. The CDR3 has 15 residues. V was cut by 0 bases and J by 3 bases, with 11 bases left in between. In DNA, the CDR3 is TGTGCCAGCAGTTTAGCGCGGCAGCTCCACACTGAAGCTTTCTTT. Translating it yields CASSLARQLHTEAFF.

This chain joins TRBV7-9 and TRBJ2-1, with D possibly being TRBD1 (6 bases). The V end was cut by 1 base, the J end by 12 bases, with 10 bases between. From germline, CDR1 is SEHNR and CDR2 FQNEAQ (reference sequence). This CDR3 spans 12 amino acids. CDR3 amino acids: CASSLGAGAQFF. Written as DNA, the CDR3 is TGTGCCAGCAGCTTAGGAGCAGGGGCGCAGTTCTTC.

This clonotype was counted between two and nine times. J is TRBJ2-5 and V is TRBV10-3; D uncertain. The CDR3 extends over 13 amino acids. Germline loops: CDR1 ENHRY, CDR2 SYGVKD. The V end was cut by 6 bases, the J end by 1 base, with 9 bases between. In nucleotides, the CDR3 is TGTGCCATCAGGACGACACCCCAAGAGACCCAGTACTTC. It is translated as CAIRTTPQETQYF.

The chain uses TRBV6-5 and TRBJ2-7; no firm D call. V lost 6 bases and J lost 4, with 13 bases in between. CDR1 MNHEY and CDR2 SVGAGI come from the germline V gene. The CDR3 runs to 13 residues. CDR3 DNA sequence: TGTGCCAGCAGACCGGGTTATAATTACGAGCAGTACTTC. Protein product: CASRPGYNYEQYF.

Points on this clonotype: Possible read error: a much larger clone is one base away. This chain uses TRBV20-1 with TRBJ2-1, with unresolved D. The J call may not be correct, given that the DNA end is closer to TRBJ2-7. The CDR3 spans 12 residues. CDR1 and CDR2 from the germline V gene are DFQATT and SNEGSKA (reference sequence). The chain's CDR3 is CSAELSYNEQYF. CDR3 nucleotide sequence: TGCAGTGCTGAACTCTCCTACAATGAGCAGTACTTC.

V gene TRBV7-9 combines with J gene TRBJ1-2; D not resolved. Trimming took 5 bases from V and 6 from J, leaving 13 bases between them. The CDR3 covers 13 residues. Germline loops: CDR1 SEHNR, CDR2 FQNEAQ (reference sequence). CDR3: CASSPGRVDGYTF. The CDR3 nucleotides read TGTGCCAGCAGCCCGGGCCGGGTGGATGGCTACACCTTC.

The chain carries TRBV2 and TRBJ1-4, with D possibly TRBD1 on 5 matching bases. V shed 4 bases and J shed 8 bases, with 14 bases lying between them. The germline V gene has CDR1 SNHLY and CDR2 FYNNEI. This CDR3 is 14 amino acids long. CDR3 sequence (DNA): TGTGCCAGCAGTGCCGGGACCCTAAGGGAAAAACTGTTTTTT. The encoded protein is CASSAGTLREKLFF.

This clonotype was observed a single time. The rearrangement joins TRBV7-8 to TRBJ2-7; 7 bases are a match to TRBD1. Unmatched junction bases numbered 7, after V lost 8 bases and J lost 0 bases. This CDR3 is built from 14 residues. The germline CDR1 and CDR2 sequences are SGHVS and FQNEAQ. The CDR3 reads CASGGQGDSYEQYF. The CDR3 bases are TGTGCCAGCGGGGGTCAGGGGGACTCCTACGAGCAGTACTTC.